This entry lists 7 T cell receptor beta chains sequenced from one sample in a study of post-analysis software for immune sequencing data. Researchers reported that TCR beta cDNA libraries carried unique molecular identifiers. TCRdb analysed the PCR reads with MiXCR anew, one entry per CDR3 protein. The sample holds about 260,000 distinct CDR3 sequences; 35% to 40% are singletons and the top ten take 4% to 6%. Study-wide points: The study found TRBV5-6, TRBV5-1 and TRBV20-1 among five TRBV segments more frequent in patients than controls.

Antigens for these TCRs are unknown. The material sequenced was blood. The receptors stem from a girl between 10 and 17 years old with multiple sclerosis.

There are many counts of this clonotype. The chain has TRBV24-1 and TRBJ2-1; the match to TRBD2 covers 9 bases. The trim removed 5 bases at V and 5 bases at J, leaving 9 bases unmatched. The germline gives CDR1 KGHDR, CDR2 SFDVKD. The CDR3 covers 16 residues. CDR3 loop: CATSAYSGGANNEQFF. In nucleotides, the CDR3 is TGTGCCACCAGTGCCTATAGCGGGGGAGCTAACAATGAGCAGTTCTTC.

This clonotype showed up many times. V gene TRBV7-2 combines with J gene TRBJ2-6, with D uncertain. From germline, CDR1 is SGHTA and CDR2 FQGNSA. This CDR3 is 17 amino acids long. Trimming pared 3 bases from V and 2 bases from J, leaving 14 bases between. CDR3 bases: TGTGCCAGCAGCTTCACGGCATCCCGGGCTGGGGCCAACGTCCTGACTTTC. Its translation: CASSFTASRAGANVLTF.

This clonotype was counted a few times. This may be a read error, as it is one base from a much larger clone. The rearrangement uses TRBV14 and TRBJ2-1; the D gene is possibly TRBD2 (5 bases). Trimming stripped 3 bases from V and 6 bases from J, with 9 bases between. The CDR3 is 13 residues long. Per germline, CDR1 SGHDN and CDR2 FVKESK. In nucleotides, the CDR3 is TGTGCCAGCAGCCACTCGGGATTCAATGAGCAGTTCTTC. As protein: CASSHSGFNEQFF.

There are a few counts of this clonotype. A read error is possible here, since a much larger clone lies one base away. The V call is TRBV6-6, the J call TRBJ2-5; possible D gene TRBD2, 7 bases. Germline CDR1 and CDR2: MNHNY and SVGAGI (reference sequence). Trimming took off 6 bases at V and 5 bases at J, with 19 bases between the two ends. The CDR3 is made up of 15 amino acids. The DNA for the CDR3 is TGTGCCAGCAGCCCCTACGACGGGGGGCGGGAGACCCAGTACTTC. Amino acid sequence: CASSPYDGGRETQYF.

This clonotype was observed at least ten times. The CDR3 bases are TGCAGTGCTGCACGGGACATAGACAATGAGCAGTTCTTC. Protein: CSAARDIDNEQFF. The V and J genes are TRBV20-1 and TRBJ2-1; D might be TRBD1 (6 bases). This CDR3 spans 13 amino acids. Trimming pared 5 bases from V and 5 bases from J, leaving 13 bases between. The germline CDR1 and CDR2 sequences are DFQATT and SNEGSKA (reference sequence).

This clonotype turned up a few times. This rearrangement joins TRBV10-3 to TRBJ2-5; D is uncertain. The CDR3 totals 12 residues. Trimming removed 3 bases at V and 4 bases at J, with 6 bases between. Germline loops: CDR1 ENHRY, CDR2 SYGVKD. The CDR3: CAISDLPETQYF. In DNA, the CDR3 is TGTGCCATCAGTGATCTTCCAGAGACCCAGTACTTC.

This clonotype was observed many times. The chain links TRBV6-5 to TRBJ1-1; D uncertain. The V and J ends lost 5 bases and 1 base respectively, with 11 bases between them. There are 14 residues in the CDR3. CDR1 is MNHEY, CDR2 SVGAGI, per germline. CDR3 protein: CASSPLLTNTEAFF. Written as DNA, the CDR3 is TGTGCCAGCAGTCCCCTCTTGACGAACACTGAAGCTTTCTTT.